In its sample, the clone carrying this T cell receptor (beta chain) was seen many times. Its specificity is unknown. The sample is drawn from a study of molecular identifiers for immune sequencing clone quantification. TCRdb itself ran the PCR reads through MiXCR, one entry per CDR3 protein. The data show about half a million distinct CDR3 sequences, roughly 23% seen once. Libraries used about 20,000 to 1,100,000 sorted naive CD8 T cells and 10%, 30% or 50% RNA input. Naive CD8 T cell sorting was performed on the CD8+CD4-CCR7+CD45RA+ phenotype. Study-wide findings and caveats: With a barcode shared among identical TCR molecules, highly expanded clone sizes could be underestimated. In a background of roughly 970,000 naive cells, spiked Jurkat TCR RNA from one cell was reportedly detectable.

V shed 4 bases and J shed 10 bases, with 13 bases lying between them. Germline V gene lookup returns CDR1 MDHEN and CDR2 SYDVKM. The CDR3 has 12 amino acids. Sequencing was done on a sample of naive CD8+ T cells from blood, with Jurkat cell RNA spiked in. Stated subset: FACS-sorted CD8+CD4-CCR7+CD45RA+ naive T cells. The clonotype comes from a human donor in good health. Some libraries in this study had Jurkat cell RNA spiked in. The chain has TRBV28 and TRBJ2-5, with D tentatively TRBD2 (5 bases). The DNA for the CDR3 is TGTGCCAGCAGTTCTCCACCCGGGGACCAGTACTTC. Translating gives CASSSPPGDQYF.